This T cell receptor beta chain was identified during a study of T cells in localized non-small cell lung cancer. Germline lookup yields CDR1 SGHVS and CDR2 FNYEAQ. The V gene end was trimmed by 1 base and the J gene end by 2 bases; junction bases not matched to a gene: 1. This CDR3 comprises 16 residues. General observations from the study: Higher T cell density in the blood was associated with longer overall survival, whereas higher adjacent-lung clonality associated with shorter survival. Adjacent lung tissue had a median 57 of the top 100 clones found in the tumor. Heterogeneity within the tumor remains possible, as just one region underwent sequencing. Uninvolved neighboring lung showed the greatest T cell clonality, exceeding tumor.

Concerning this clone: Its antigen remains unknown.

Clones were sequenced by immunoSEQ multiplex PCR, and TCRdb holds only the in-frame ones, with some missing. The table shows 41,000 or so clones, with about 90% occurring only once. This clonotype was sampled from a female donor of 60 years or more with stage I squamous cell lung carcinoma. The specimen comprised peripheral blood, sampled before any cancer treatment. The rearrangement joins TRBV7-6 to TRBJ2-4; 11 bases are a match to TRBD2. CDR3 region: CASSLGLAGSKNIQYF. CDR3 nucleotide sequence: TGTGCCAGCAGCTTAGGACTAGCGGGATCCAAAAACATTCAGTACTTC.